This T cell receptor beta chain derives from a study of monozygotic twins with inflammatory bowel disease. Study-wide results and caveats: Between concordant and discordant twins, repertoire similarity failed to differ, a result that limited power may explain.

Looked up from germline, CDR1 is DFQATT and CDR2 is SNEGSKA (reference sequence). The CDR3 is 16 amino acids. UMIs that had a 6-nucleotide sample barcode were put in using template switching. TCRdb reprocessed the 5' RACE reads and stores each CDR3 protein as one record, lacking DNA. The sample totals over 200,000 distinct CDR3 sequences; its top ten clones hold roughly 8%. With regard to this clonotype: The antigen remains unidentified.

This clonotype originated in a human donor with ulcerative colitis or Crohn's disease, or a healthy co-twin of an affected twin (not recorded which). Sequencing input: blood. The chain has TRBV20-1 and TRBJ2-5; checking the TCRdb D call of TRBD2 is not possible without DNA. CDR3 in amino acids: CSAPVRTSGFQETQYF.